Sequencing of this T cell receptor beta chain was carried out in a study of T cells in Graves' hyperthyroidism and ophthalmopathy. The CDR3 contains 15 residues. CDR1 is MDHEN, CDR2 SYDVKM, per germline. V dropped 6 bases and J dropped 1 base, with 12 bases sitting between them. Overall study results and limits: Among thyroid clonotypes expanded above 0.001, most also appeared in blood.

When ophthalmopathy did not progress within 18 months, Graves' hyperthyroidism was considered stable. This clonotype was counted many times. Its antigen is unidentified. Amplification of TCR beta CDR3 regions used RNA as the template. The primer set for the first-round RT-PCR of the TCR CDR3 was HTBI. TCRdb re-analysed the multiplex PCR reads in MiXCR, keeping a single row per CDR3 protein. The sample holds some 720,000 distinct CDR3 sequences, about 15% seen once. V is TRBV28 and J is TRBJ2-2, with D perhaps given as TRBD1 or TRBD2 (5 bases each). The clonotype comes from a young man with Graves' hyperthyroidism. Sequencing was carried out using blood. DNA for the CDR3: TGTGCCAGCAGGCCGGGACGGAGGAACACCGGGGAGCTGTTTTTT. Amino acids: CASRPGRRNTGELFF.